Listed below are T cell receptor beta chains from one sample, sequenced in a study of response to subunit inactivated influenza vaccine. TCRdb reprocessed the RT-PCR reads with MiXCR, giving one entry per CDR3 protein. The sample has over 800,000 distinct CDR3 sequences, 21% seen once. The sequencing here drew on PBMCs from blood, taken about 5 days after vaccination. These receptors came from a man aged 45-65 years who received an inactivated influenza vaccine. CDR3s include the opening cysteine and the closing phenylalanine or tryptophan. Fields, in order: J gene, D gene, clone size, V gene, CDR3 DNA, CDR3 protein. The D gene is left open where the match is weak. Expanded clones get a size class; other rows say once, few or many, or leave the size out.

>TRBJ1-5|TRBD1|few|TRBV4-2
TGTGCCAGCAGCCCAGCGACAGGGTTTAGCAATCAGCCCCAGCATTTT
CASSPATGFSNQPQHF
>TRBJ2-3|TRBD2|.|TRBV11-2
TGTGCCAGCAGCGCTCTAGCGGCGGATACGCAGTATTTT
CASSALAADTQYF
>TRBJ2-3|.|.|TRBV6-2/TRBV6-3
TGTGCCAGCAGACACCCCCGTTACCAGGATGGGGATACGCAGTATTTT
CASRHPRYQDGDTQYF
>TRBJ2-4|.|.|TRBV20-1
TGCAGTGCTAGAGACATGTATACTGTGTCCAAAAACATTCAGTACTTC
CSARDMYTVSKNIQYF
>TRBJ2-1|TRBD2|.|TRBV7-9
TGTGCCAGCAGCCTAAGGACTAGCGGGGTCTCCTACAATGAGCAGTTCTTC
CASSLRTSGVSYNEQFF
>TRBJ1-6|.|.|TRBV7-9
TGTGCCAGCTCCCCCGACCGGAACTTGCTCCACTTT
CASSPDRNLLHF
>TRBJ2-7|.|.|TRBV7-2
TGTGCCAGCAGCCCGGAAACAGGGACCGCTCGCGAGCAGTACTTC
CASSPETGTAREQYF
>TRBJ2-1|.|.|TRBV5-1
TGCGCCAGCAGCTTGGCGGCAGGTAAAAGCTCCTACAATGAGCAGTTCTTC
CASSLAAGKSSYNEQFF
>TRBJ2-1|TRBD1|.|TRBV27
TGTGCCAGCAGTTTATCGGCGGGGGACAGGGTACGCTATGAGCAGTTCTTC
CASSLSAGDRVRYEQFF
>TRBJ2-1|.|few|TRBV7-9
TGTGCCAGTAGAGACGGGGGAACCTACAATGAGCAGTTCTTC
CASRDGGTYNEQFF
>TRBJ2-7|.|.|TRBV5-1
TGCGCCAGCAGCTTAATTGGACTGTCCTACGAGCAGTACTTC
CASSLIGLSYEQYF
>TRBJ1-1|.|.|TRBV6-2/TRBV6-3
TGTGCCAGCAGTTACACCTTGACAGCGAACACTGAAGCTTTCTTT
CASSYTLTANTEAFF
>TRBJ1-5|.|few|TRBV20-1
TGCAGTGCTAGAGAGGGGTATAGCAATCAGCCCCAGCATTTT
CSAREGYSNQPQHF
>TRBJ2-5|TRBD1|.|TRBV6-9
TGTGCCACCTGTTATTTTAAGTGGGGACAGGGGGCGGACGAATACCAAGAGACCCAGTACTTC
CATCYFKWGQGADEYQETQYF
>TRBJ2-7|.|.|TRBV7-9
TGTGCCAGCAGCTTAAGGGACTTGGCCTACGAGCAGTACTTC
CASSLRDLAYEQYF
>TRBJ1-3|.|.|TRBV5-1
TGCGCCAGCAGCTTCGGACAAGTCTCTGGAAACACCATATATTTT
CASSFGQVSGNTIYF
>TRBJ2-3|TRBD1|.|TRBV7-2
TGTGCCAGCAGCACAGGGACAGGGGGGACTAGCACAGATACGCAGTATTTT
CASSTGTGGTSTDTQYF
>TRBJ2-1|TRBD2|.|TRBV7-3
TGTGCCAGCAGCCCGACGGGAAGCGGGAGGGCCAATGAGCAGTTCTTC
CASSPTGSGRANEQFF
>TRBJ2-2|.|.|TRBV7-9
TGTGCCAGCAGCTTGGGCAGAGCGAACACCGGGGAGCTGTTTTTT
CASSLGRANTGELFF
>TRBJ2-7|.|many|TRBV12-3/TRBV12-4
TGTGCCAGCAGTTTCAAGCTAGCTGGCGAGCAGTACTTC
CASSFKLAGEQYF
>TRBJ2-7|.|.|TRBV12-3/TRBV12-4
TGTGCCAGCAGCCAGTACCAAGTTGGATCCTACGAGCAGTACTTC
CASSQYQVGSYEQYF
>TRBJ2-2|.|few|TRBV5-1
TGCGCCAGCAGCTCCAGGACAGTGGACACCGGGGAGCTGTTTTTT
CASSSRTVDTGELFF
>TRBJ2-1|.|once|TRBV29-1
TGCAGCGTTGCGGGGCAGGCCTACAATGAGCAGTTCTTC
CSVAGQAYNEQFF
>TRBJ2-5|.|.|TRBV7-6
TGTGCCAGCAGACGACAGACTCAAGAGACCCAGTACTTC
CASRRQTQETQYF
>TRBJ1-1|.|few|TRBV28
TGTGCCAGCAGGTTTCAGGGCCAACGAGGGGCTTTCTTT
CASRFQGQRGAFF
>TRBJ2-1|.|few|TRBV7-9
TGTGCCAGCAGCTTAGGGACAATTCCTCGGACGGGATGGGGGCAGTTCTTC
CASSLGTIPRTGWGQFF
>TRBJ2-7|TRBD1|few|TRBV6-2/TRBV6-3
TGTGCCAGCAGTTATGGGGGACAGGGGGCGAAGTACGAGCAGTACTTC
CASSYGGQGAKYEQYF
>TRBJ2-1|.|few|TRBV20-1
TGCAGTGCTAGAGATGTCCTAGCGCCTGACAATGAGCAGTTCTTC
CSARDVLAPDNEQFF
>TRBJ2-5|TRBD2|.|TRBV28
TGTGCCAGCAGCCTACTCGGACTAGCGGGGCCCCAAGAGACCCAGTACTTC
CASSLLGLAGPQETQYF
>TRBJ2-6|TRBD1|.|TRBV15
TGTGCCACCAGCAGTCCCCGACAGGGTTGGGGCAACGTCCTGACTTTC
CATSSPRQGWGNVLTF
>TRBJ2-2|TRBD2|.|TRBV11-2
TGTGCCAGCAGCTTAGTGGCGACTAGCGGGAGGGCCGCCGGGGAGCTGTTTTTT
CASSLVATSGRAAGELFF
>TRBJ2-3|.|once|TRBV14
TGTGCCAGCAGCCAAGAACTCGTTAGCACAGATACGCAGTATTTT
CASSQELVSTDTQYF
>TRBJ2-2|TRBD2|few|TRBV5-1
TGCGCCAGCACTCTTCGGACTAGCGACACCGGGGAGCTGTTTTTT
CASTLRTSDTGELFF
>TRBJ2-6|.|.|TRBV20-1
TGCAGTGCTAGAGAGAGCTCTGGGGCCAACGTCCTGACTTTC
CSARESSGANVLTF
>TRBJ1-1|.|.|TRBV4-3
TGCGCCAGCAGCCAAGAAGGGACCTTGAACACTGAAGCTTTCTTT
CASSQEGTLNTEAFF